These T cell receptor beta chains were read from a single sample in a study of shared clonotypes between healthy human individuals. The repertoire was sequenced with immunoSEQ multiplex PCR; TCRdb's copy has only in-frame clones and lacks some. Here the sample spans some 1,900,000 clones, just under 95% being singletons. The sequencing sample was made of naive CD8+ T cells sorted from blood. The receptors were gathered from a man between 18 and 29 years old in good health. Both conserved end residues are trimmed from each CDR3. The size entry is marked missing in some rows and otherwise reads once, few, many or a size class.

v_call,j_call,clone_size,cdr3_aa
TRBV15,TRBJ2-7,.,ATSRERVTGYEQY
TRBV9,TRBJ1-1,.,ASSVERHSAEAF
TRBV6-6,TRBJ1-2,.,ASTMDTYLYGYT
TRBV28,TRBJ2-7,.,ASSPVWNSYEQY
TRBV5-4,TRBJ1-1,.,ASSRQGGGEAF
TRBV27,TRBJ2-7,.,ASKPGLDYEQY
TRBV30,TRBJ1-5,.,AWSSGTISNQPQH
TRBV29-1,TRBJ2-5,.,SVDLWGEGKETQY
TRBV5-5,TRBJ2-5,.,ASSRGRPPETQY
TRBV27,TRBJ2-1,once,ASSLWAGGPYNEQF
TRBV5-4,TRBJ2-7,.,ASSLAPSSYEQY
TRBV2,TRBJ1-5,.,ATKTGVHQPQH
TRBV28,TRBJ2-7,.,ASSFAGSAYEQY
TRBV4-3,TRBJ1-5,.,ASSQEWHSNQPQH
TRBV6-6,TRBJ2-3,.,ATWGTDTQY
TRBV9,TRBJ1-6,.,ASSVQVLNSPLH
TRBV7-9,TRBJ2-2,.,ASSLPSRGGELF
TRBV4-3,TRBJ2-7,.,ASSQGRRGSYEQY
TRBV5-6,TRBJ1-1,.,ASSFEISNTEAF
TRBV28,TRBJ1-1,.,ASSLFQGVSTEAF
TRBV6-5,TRBJ2-7,.,ASSYGTGAIYEQY
TRBV5-6,TRBJ1-1,.,ASSRSTGLNTEAF
TRBV2,TRBJ2-1,.,ASSEALAGYEQF
TRBV6-5,TRBJ2-5,.,ASSYHETQY
TRBV5-6,TRBJ2-7,once,ASSFGAYEQY
TRBV2,TRBJ2-2,few,ASIREEYTGELF
TRBV11-2,TRBJ2-1,.,ASSPPGGGGDEQF
TRBV5-1,TRBJ2-5,.,ASSFELAGLGRETQY
TRBV10-3,TRBJ2-7,.,AITGTGATKPYEQY
TRBV6-1,TRBJ1-1,.,ASSEMSGGTEAF
TRBV6-5,TRBJ2-1,.,ASSYTARSSYNEQF
TRBV9,TRBJ2-7,.,ASSVLARSGAYEQY
TRBV29-1,TRBJ1-4,.,SVVGRDEKLF
TRBV5-6,TRBJ1-1,.,ASSETDVQNEAF
TRBV28,TRBJ2-5,.,ASSLQGEETQY
TRBV7-6,TRBJ1-2,.,ASSLGTEGYGYT
TRBV6-1,TRBJ2-7,.,ASSSGLPSSYEQY
TRBV4-1,TRBJ2-7,.,ASSRGRDYEQY
TRBV11-2,TRBJ2-5,.,ASSWAEGWGTQETQY
TRBV27,TRBJ2-7,.,ASSLSSSPALYEQY
TRBV6-5,TRBJ2-3,.,ASRPWTGSTDTQY
TRBV15,TRBJ1-5,.,ATSSSSYSNQPQH
TRBV27,TRBJ1-5,.,ASSLRGPYQPQH
TRBV4-3,TRBJ2-6,.,ASSQEEIDRYGANVLT
TRBV28,TRBJ2-1,.,ASSPRPGAINEQF
TRBV5-5,TRBJ2-7,.,ASSTADSYEQY
TRBV7-8,TRBJ2-1,.,ASSLVAVGGGFSYNEQF
TRBV18,TRBJ2-3,.,ASSPRSYRGDTQY
TRBV4-1,TRBJ1-4,.,ATSPRINEKLF
TRBV5-6,TRBJ2-2,once,ASSGDSGELF
TRBV5-6,TRBJ2-2,.,ASSLEFWTERNTGELF
TRBV25-1,TRBJ2-7,.,ASSEYSSNEQY
TRBV4-1,TRBJ2-7,.,ASSQTLYEQY
TRBV5-1,TRBJ2-3,.,ASSHGLAGTDTQY
TRBV5-1,TRBJ1-1,.,ASSLGQGWTEAF
TRBV5-6,TRBJ2-1,.,ASSLGLAGEYEQF